This TCR beta chain was found in a study of CD8+ T cells in alopecia areata. Study-wide context: The study gave treated patients oral tofacitinib at 5 to 10 mg twice daily.

RNA was isolated and reverse transcribed to cDNA, the sequencing template. Sequenced by immunoSEQ multiplex PCR; TCRdb stores in-frame clones only, minus some. The sample lists 150,000 or so clones; about 87% were seen once. Trimming removed 3 bases from V and 2 bases from J, with 17 bases in between. The CDR3 runs to 16 residues. Germline V gives CDR1 SGHRS, CDR2 YFSETQ. The chain couples TRBV5-1 to TRBJ1-1; D is uncertain. Sequencing was performed on CD8+ T cells sorted from blood, taken at week 0. This clonotype originated in a human donor with alopecia areata. The DNA for the CDR3 is TGCGCCAGCAGCTCGGACGGCCGGGCTGCAAACACTGAAGCTTTCTTT. It codes for CASSSDGRAANTEAFF.